A single sample gave rise to the 25 T cell receptor beta chains below, sequenced in a study of cytomegalovirus exposure and HLA in healthy donors. In the PCR, 60 Vbeta and 13 Jbeta primers were used. TCRdb's table, derived via immunoSEQ multiplex PCR, lists solely in-frame clones and lacks some. The sample lists about 150,000 clones, around 84% occurring once. Sequenced: PBMCs. These receptors came from a boy aged 2 to 9 in good health and CMV-seronegative.

The chain carries TRBV2 and TRBJ2-3; 7 nucleotides agree with TRBD2. The junction had 10 bases not matched to a gene; V was cut back by 8 bases and J by 5 bases. The CDR3 is 14 residues long. Germline assignment: CDR1 SNHLY and CDR2 FYNNEI. The CDR3 spells CASGGRGGGDTQYF. The DNA for the CDR3 is TGTGCCAGCGGGGGACGCGGGGGAGGAGATACGCAGTATTTT.

This chain connects TRBV9 to TRBJ1-2; TRBD1 aligns across 7 bases. CDR3 length equals 15 residues. Looked up from germline, CDR1 is SGDLS and CDR2 is YYNGEE. Germline trimming cut 4 bases from V and 8 bases from J; bases unmatched to any gene: 14. The CDR3 here is CASSTRNRGSNGYTF. CDR3 DNA sequence: TGTGCCAGCAGCACGAGAAACAGGGGTAGTAACGGCTACACCTTC.

The chain employs TRBV11-3 and TRBJ2-7; TRBD1 matches at 7 bases. The ends lost 5 bases at V and 3 bases at J; junction bases unmatched: 10. In germline, CDR1 is SGHNT, CDR2 YENEEA. This CDR3 contains 15 residues. The CDR3 protein is CASSLQGMGDYEQYF. The CDR3 DNA reads TGTGCCAGCAGCCTACAGGGGATGGGAGACTACGAGCAGTACTTC.

V gene TRBV18 combines with J gene TRBJ2-1; 8 nucleotides match TRBD1. CDR3 length equals 18 residues. In germline, CDR1 is KGHSH, CDR2 LQKENI. The ends lost 2 bases at V and 0 bases at J; junction bases unmatched: 9. CDR3 nucleotide sequence: TGTGCCAGCTCACCAGGCAGGGGGCCGCCGAGCTCCTACAATGAGCAGTTCTTC. Protein: CASSPGRGPPSSYNEQFF.

The count of this clone is one. The rearrangement uses TRBV11-1 and TRBJ2-2, with D perhaps matching TRBD1 (6 bases). Germline loops: CDR1 SGHAT, CDR2 FQDESV (reference sequence). Trimming cost V 11 bases and J 6 bases, with 16 bases left between them. CDR3 size: 13 residues. CDR3 protein: CAAKKGVAGELFF. CDR3 sequence (DNA): TGTGCCGCAAAAAAGGGGGTCGCCGGGGAGCTGTTTTTT. The whole variable domain, remainder taken from reference TRBV11-1 and TRBJ2-2, is EAEVAQSPRYKITEKSQAVAFWCDPISGHATLYWYRQILGQGPELLVQFQDESVVDDSQLPKDRFSAERLKGVDSTLKIQPAELGDSAMYLCAAKKGVAGELFFGEGSRLTVL.

This chain joins TRBV5-1 and TRBJ2-7, with D possibly being TRBD1 (6 bases). The CDR3 length is 13 residues. Germline CDR1 is SGHRS and CDR2 is YFSETQ. Trimming shortened V by 4 bases and J by 4 bases, and 12 bases separated the two germline ends. CDR3 in DNA: TGCGCCAGCAGCGGAGGAACAGGGTACGAGCAGTACTTC. Protein sequence: CASSGGTGYEQYF.

The CDR3, as DNA: TGTGCTAGTGGTTCAGTCCAAGAGACCCAGTACTTC. It is translated as CASGSVQETQYF. The chain carries TRBV12-5 and TRBJ2-5; no clear D gene. The V gene lost 4 bases and the J gene lost 1 base, with 4 bases spanning the gap. CDR1 LGHNT and CDR2 FRNRAP come from the germline V gene. This CDR3 spans 12 amino acids.

This clone was seen a single time. The chain links TRBV5-1 to TRBJ2-1, with 8 bases aligning to TRBD2. The junction had 19 bases not matched to a gene; V was cut back by 2 bases and J by 3 bases. The CDR3 runs to 20 residues. Germline-derived CDR1 and CDR2 are SGHRS and YFSETQ. As DNA, the CDR3 is TGCGCCAGCAGCTTAGTTCGGCTAGCGGGCCTCCCCGATCACTACAATGAGCAGTTCTTC. Translated, it gives CASSLVRLAGLPDHYNEQFF.

In DNA, the CDR3 is TGTGCCAGCAGCTGTAGTCCCTGCGACTATGGCTACACCTTC. As protein: CASSCSPCDYGYTF. The V gene is TRBV7-2, the J gene TRBJ1-2; no clear D. Germline V gene data show CDR1 as SGHTA and CDR2 as FQGNSA. Trimming left V 4 bases short and J 3 bases short, with 12 bases between. This CDR3 has 14 residues. Based on the CDR3 plus reference TRBV7-2 and TRBJ1-2, the full variable domain is GAGVSQSPSNKVTEKGKDVELRCDPISGHTALYWYRQSLGQGLEFLIYFQGNSAPDKSGLPSDRFSAERTGGSVSTLTIQRTQQEDSAVYLCASSCSPCDYGYTFGSGTRLTVV.

The CDR3 sequence: CASSLGRTAQETQYF. For the CDR3, the DNA is TGTGCCAGCAGCTTAGGTCGGACTGCACAAGAGACCCAGTACTTC. The rearrangement uses TRBV7-2 and TRBJ2-5, with D maybe TRBD2 (5 bases). Trimming removed 1 base from V and 2 bases from J, with 11 bases in between. Germline V gives CDR1 SGHTA, CDR2 FQGNSA. The CDR3 sequence is 15 residues long.

Only a few counts were recorded for this clone. V gene TRBV5-4 combines with J gene TRBJ1-2, with TRBD1 as a possible D gene (5 bases). This CDR3 region has 13 residues. V lost 7 bases to trimming and J lost 7 bases, with 17 bases between them. CDR1 and CDR2 from the germline V gene are SGHNT and YYREEE (reference sequence). CDR3 DNA: TGTGCCAGCCATCTGGGAGGGCAGGGTGGCTACACCTTC. Protein product: CASHLGGQGGYTF.

V is TRBV5-4 and J is TRBJ2-3, with TRBD1 as a possible D gene (7 bases). This CDR3 spans 14 amino acids. Germline V gene sequence: CDR1 SGHNT, CDR2 YYREEE (reference sequence). The V and J ends lost 3 bases and 3 bases respectively, with 11 bases between them. The CDR3: CASSSSGGTDTQYF. The CDR3 DNA follows: TGTGCCAGCAGCTCCTCAGGGGGGACAGATACGCAGTATTTT.

The gene calls are TRBV7-2 and TRBJ1-1; tentatively, D is TRBD1 (5 bases). The CDR3 has 13 residues. The V gene's germline CDR1 is SGHTA and CDR2 FQGNSA. V lost 6 bases to trimming and J lost 1 base, with 9 bases between them. The CDR3 bases are TGTGCCAGCAGTACCCAGGGGAACACTGAAGCTTTCTTT. Translated: CASSTQGNTEAFF.

The V gene is TRBV2, the J gene TRBJ1-6; 9 bases agree with TRBD1. The CDR3 totals 14 residues. J gave up 5 bases and V 6 bases, and 2 bases lay outside the gene matches. CDR1 SNHLY and CDR2 FYNNEI come from the germline V gene. CDR3: CASRGTGNNSPLHF. The CDR3 region has the DNA TGTGCCAGCAGAGGGACAGGGAATAATTCACCCCTCCACTTT.

The genes are TRBV11-3 and TRBJ2-1; TRBD2 matches at 12 bases. This CDR3 is 16 amino acids long. Germline CDR1 reads SGHNT; CDR2 reads YENEEA. V lost 4 bases, J lost 4 bases, and 5 bases stayed unmatched. The CDR3 sequence: CASSYRLAGEYNEQFF. The CDR3 nucleotides read TGTGCCAGCAGCTACCGACTAGCGGGGGAGTACAATGAGCAGTTCTTC. The variable domain in full, completed from reference TRBV11-3 and TRBJ2-1, reads EAGVVQSPRYKIIEKKQPVAFWCNPISGHNTLYWYLQNLGQGPELLIRYENEEAVDDSQLPKDRFSAERLKGVDSTLKIQPAELGDSAVYLCASSYRLAGEYNEQFFGPGTRLTVL.

The V and J genes are TRBV5-6 and TRBJ1-2; 11 bases match TRBD1. The CDR3 extends over 15 amino acids. Germline assignment: CDR1 SGHDT and CDR2 YYEEEE. V trimming: 4 bases; J trimming: 6 bases; junction bases outside the gene matches: 8. CDR3 DNA: TGTGCCAGCAGCCTCGTGGGACAGGGGGAAGATGGCTACACCTTC. Residues: CASSLVGQGEDGYTF.

Of note for this clone: The same CDR3 also results from other DNA sequences found in this sample. V gene TRBV6-5 combines with J gene TRBJ1-1, with TRBD1 matching over 8 bases. From germline, CDR1 is MNHEY and CDR2 SVGAGI. The CDR3 contains 16 residues. The ends lost 0 bases at V and 1 base at J; junction bases unmatched: 4. The CDR3 nucleotides are TGTGCCAGCAGTTACTCAGGACAGGGTCCGAACACTGAAGCTTTCTTT. Protein product: CASSYSGQGPNTEAFF.

This chain links TRBV28 with TRBJ2-7; a weak D match, TRBD2 (5 bases). The V end was cut by 7 bases, the J end by 0 bases, with 16 bases between. Germline assignment: CDR1 MDHEN and CDR2 SYDVKM. The CDR3 consists of 15 residues. This CDR3 is CASTPQRRSSYEQYF. In DNA, the CDR3 is TGTGCCAGCACCCCACAGAGGAGGAGCTCCTACGAGCAGTACTTC.

V usage is TRBV5-6 and J usage is TRBJ2-4; D might be TRBD2 (5 bases). This CDR3 region has 14 residues. Per germline, CDR1 SGHDT and CDR2 YYEEEE. Trimming took off 2 bases at V and 3 bases at J, with 9 bases between the two ends. CDR3 coding DNA: TGTGCCAGCAGCTTACTAGTTATCAAAAACATTCAGTACTTC. Its protein is CASSLLVIKNIQYF.

The chain is built from TRBV6-4 and TRBJ1-5; possible D gene TRBD1, 5 bases. The CDR3 contains 13 residues. CDR1 is MRHNA and CDR2 is SNTAGT in the germline V gene. Trimming stripped 0 bases from V and 10 bases from J, with 10 bases between. In nucleotides, the CDR3 is TGTGCCAGCAGTGACTCGAGAGGACACCCCCAGCATTTT. This gives the protein CASSDSRGHPQHF.

The chain recombines TRBV11-3 with TRBJ2-7, with TRBD1 as a possible D gene (5 bases). V was shortened by 5 bases and J by 6 bases, with 17 bases between the two germline ends. Germline V gene sequence: CDR1 SGHNT, CDR2 YENEEA. The CDR3 loop spans 14 amino acids. CDR3 amino acids: CASSHSRQRFEQYF. The CDR3 DNA is TGTGCCAGCAGCCACTCCCGACAGCGCTTCGAGCAGTACTTC.

This chain connects TRBV28 to TRBJ1-2; D not resolved. V was trimmed by 6 bases and J by 4 bases, leaving 18 bases between them. Germline CDR1 MDHEN, CDR2 SYDVKM. The CDR3 has 15 amino acids. The CDR3 reads CASSPHWVGGYGYTF. The DNA of the CDR3 is TGTGCCAGCAGCCCTCATTGGGTAGGCGGCTATGGCTACACCTTC.

The V gene is TRBV7-3, the J gene TRBJ2-1; D is undetermined. Germline V gene data show CDR1 as SGHTA and CDR2 as FQGTGA. Trimming shortened V by 5 bases and J by 0 bases, and 5 bases separated the two germline ends. The CDR3 has 13 amino acids. This CDR3 reads CASSLDSYNEQFF. The CDR3 coding sequence is TGTGCCAGCAGCCTAGACTCCTACAATGAGCAGTTCTTC. The entire variable domain, with the rest obtained from reference TRBV7-3 and TRBJ2-1, is as follows: GAGVSQTPSNKVTEKGKYVELRCDPISGHTALYWYRQSLGQGPEFLIYFQGTGAADDSGLPNDRFFAVRPEGSVSTLKIQRTERGDSAVYLCASSLDSYNEQFFGPGTRLTVL.

This chain connects TRBV13 to TRBJ2-2; D ambiguous. CDR1 PRHDT and CDR2 FYEKMQ come from the germline V gene (reference sequence). The CDR3 is 12 residues long. V shed 5 bases and J shed 1 base, with 2 bases lying between them. The CDR3 DNA reads TGTGCCAGCAGCCAGAACACCGGGGAGCTGTTTTTT. Its protein product is CASSQNTGELFF.

The V gene is TRBV30, the J gene TRBJ1-1; D remains unclear. The length of the CDR3 is 11 residues. The ends were cut back, 6 bases at V and 6 bases at J, with 11 bases in the middle. Per germline, CDR1 GTSNPN and CDR2 SVGIG (reference sequence). CDR3 nucleotide sequence: TGTGCCTGTAACTTGGGAGCTGAAGCTTTCTTT. This sequence encodes CACNLGAEAFF.